This TCR beta chain was sequenced for a study of human T cells and chemical hapten exposure. Study-wide background: Each patient's scalp received weekly diphenylcyclopropenone throughout the approximately 24-week study.

In this sample, this clonotype turned up many times. Sample time point: patch test 2, 6 weeks after DPC sensitization. The treatment: therapeutic diphenylcyclopropenone sensitization with weekly scalp DPC. People who gave samples had alopecia, were 18 to 70 years old, and were suitable for DPC. Trimming shortened V by 1 base and J by 6 bases, and 20 bases separated the two germline ends. The CDR3 spans 17 residues. The germline CDR1 and CDR2 sequences are SGHAT and FQNNGV. MiXCR, applied by TCRdb to the RACE reads, yields one record per CDR3 protein. This table has just over 350,000 distinct CDR3 sequences, roughly 6% appearing once.

This rearrangement joins TRBV11-2 to TRBJ2-3, with D possibly TRBD2 on 5 matching bases. The sequence was collected from a woman between 18 and 29 years old with alopecia areata. Some clones in this sample may be carry-over from other donors' samples. The starting material was whole blood, obtained in connection with sensitization to the hapten diphenylcyclopropenone (DPC). CDR3 protein: CASSLVGVAHLRDTQYF. CDR3 nucleotide sequence: TGTGCCAGCAGCTTAGTCGGGGTAGCCCACCTTAGGGATACGCAGTATTTT.